This T cell receptor (beta chain) was recovered during a study of blood T cell repertoires in COVID-19. For the study at large: Researchers got acute and convalescent COVID-19 samples from the United States, Italy and Spain.

The authors' processing: Reference gene primer amplification gave nucleated cell count estimates. Data came from immunoSEQ multiplex PCR; TCRdb stores just in-frame clones and leaves some out. V and J calls and clone size are those listed in that table; D and trimming were worked out from the DNA. Here the sample spans around 31,000 clones, roughly nine tenths being singletons. Germline V gene data show CDR1 as GTSNPN and CDR2 as SVGIG (reference sequence). The CDR3 contains 13 residues. The rearrangement uses TRBV30 and TRBJ2-7; 8 positions match TRBD2. The receptor comes from a man older than 75 with acute or convalescent COVID-19. The source material was peripheral blood. The CDR3 reads CSGGGRNSYEQYF. CDR3 bases: TGTAGCGGGGGTGGTAGGAACTCCTACGAGCAGTACTTC. Drawing the rest from reference TRBV30 and TRBJ2-7, the complete variable domain is SQTIHQWPATLVQPVGSPLSLECTVEGTSNPNLYWYRQAAGRGLQLLFYSVGIGQISSEVPQNLSASRPQDRQFILSSKKLLLSDSGFYLCSGGGRNSYEQYFGPGTRLTVT.